This entry is about one TCR beta chain. This clonotype came up once. This receptor's antigen is unknown. No base quality information exists; no much larger clone differs at one position. Libraries were prepared through 5' RACE. Instrument used: Illumina HiSeq 2500. A second PCR of about 7 to 12 cycles was run with a J-beta primer mix and a sample-barcoded 5' primer. A template-switch 5' adaptor carrying 12 random nucleotides introduced a unique molecular identifier onto each TCR beta cDNA molecule. Each sample yielded at least 3 million CDR3-containing paired-end reads. First-strand cDNA was synthesized from all RNA with the Mint cDNA synthesis kit, primed by a TRBC-specific oligonucleotide. Following uracil-DNA glycosylase treatment, all cDNA underwent a first 18-cycle PCR with the universal primers M1SS and BC2_uni_R. Per the authors' processing: Normalization of each sample was performed by random selection of 1 million high-quality reads, each carrying a distinct molecular identifier. Instead of being binned into consensus sequences, reads with shared molecular identifiers were discarded. MiTCR, set to a Q25 quality threshold and the strictest error-elimination algorithm, was used for CDR3 identification, clonotype clustering and error correction. A nonparametric unseen species model with Euler transformation was used to estimate a lower bound on total TCR beta diversity. Using fastp trimming at Q25 and MiXCR clonotype assembly, TCRdb reanalyzed the public sequencing data and kept in-frame beta chains. Every CDR3 protein is listed once, alongside the most common genes and DNA of its rows. The V and J calls were not made by the authors but by TCRdb's processing. In this sample the table shows 1.5 million to 2 million distinct CDR3 sequences, 40% to 55% of which occur a single time. The leading ten clones occupy over 2% of the sample.

The approximately 41 donors, aged roughly 6 to 90 years, were systemically healthy Caucasian individuals from Russia. Approximately 11 milliliters of peripheral blood were drawn from each donor into EDTA-treated Vacutainer tubes. PBMCs were isolated by Ficoll-Paque density-gradient centrifugation, with at least 7 million obtained per sample. Total RNA, at least 5.5 micrograms per sample, was extracted from PBMCs with Trizol reagent. For every donor, flow cytometry on a PBMC aliquot measured the percentage of naive CD45RAhigh/CD27high T cells. These data come from a study of blood T cells in healthy people across ages (dated by TCRdb to 2014 to 2015). Background for the entire study: Template switching captured roughly one uniquely barcoded TCR beta cDNA molecule per two T cells in model experiments. Age-related changes in TCR beta repertoire diversity were measured in the study by deep sequencing normalized with unique cDNA molecular identifiers. Donors were grouped into four age groups: young (average about 15 years), middle-aged (39), aged (roughly 67) and long-lived (just over 80). Donors of different ages were randomly distributed across sequencing lanes to avoid experimental bias. For two donors (one aged 18 to 29 and one aged 80 or older), the study analyzed two additional independent replicas of 1 million unique cDNA reads from the same blood draw.

Here is what the overall study found, with its caveats: Estimates of total diversity based on one million sequenced T cells were regarded as lower bounds and as underestimates. Donor CMV infection status was unknown, potentially confounding age-related changes in expanded clonotypes. A strong correlation was found between observed TCR beta diversity and the percentage of naive T cells measured by flow cytometry. Compared with the aged group, more naive CD4+ T cells, fewer expanded clones and increased TCR diversity were shown by the long-lived group, suggesting age selection. Conclusive comparison of naive and antigen-experienced compartments was prevented by the profiling of bulk unsorted PBMCs. As age increased, observed TCR beta diversity per million T cells dropped in a roughly linear way, and a significant reduction was already evident by age 40.

The CDR3 runs 15 amino acids, cysteine and phenylalanine included. Only CDR3 DNA is held: 45 bases, read in frame from base 1. The germline V gene provides CDR1 SQVTM and CDR2 ANQGSEA. For this chain, trimming is 7 bases at the V end and 7 bases at the J end, and the number of junction bases without a gene match is 11. The clonotype comes from a woman aged 40 to 50 in good health. The sequence is built from TRBV29-1 and TRBJ2-1; 12 central nucleotides agree with TRBD2. What was sequenced was blood. The CDR3 reads CSARGLAGPGNEQFF. The DNA reads as follows: TGCAGCGCCCGAGGACTAGCGGGGCCGGGGAATGAGCAGTTCTTC.